Shown below are 5 T cell receptor beta chains from a single sample sequenced in a study of memory CD4+ T cells and cytomegalovirus serostatus. Single viable CD3+CD4+CD8-CD45RO+ cells were sorted as the memory CD4+ T cells. Measured with immunoSEQ multiplex PCR; TCRdb has only the in-frame clones, and not every one. The repertoire holds about 82,000 clones, with 65% to 85% as singletons. The sequenced sample consisted of memory CD4+ T cells from blood. These receptors originate from an adult in good health and CMV-seronegative.

The V and J genes are TRBV19 and TRBJ1-2; D possibly corresponds to TRBD1 (6 bases). Trimming took 6 bases from V and 8 from J, leaving 13 bases between them. The CDR3 totals 12 residues. Germline V gene sequence: CDR1 LNHDA, CDR2 SQIVND (reference sequence). The CDR3 spells CASRTGERGYTF. As DNA, the CDR3 is TGTGCCAGTAGGACAGGAGAAAGGGGCTACACCTTC.

J is TRBJ1-1 and V is TRBV7-9, with 10 bases that match TRBD1. The CDR3 is made up of 14 amino acids. The germline V gene encodes CDR1 SEHNR and CDR2 FQNEAQ (reference sequence). Trimming took 5 bases from V and 3 from J; bases not matched to a gene: 3. In DNA form, the CDR3 reads TGTGCCAGCAGCCCCGACAGGGGGCACACTGAAGCTTTCTTT. Translated: CASSPDRGHTEAFF.

This clone appeared a single time. The chain carries TRBV19 and TRBJ1-3, with D perhaps matching TRBD1 (6 bases). This CDR3 has 15 amino acids. With 6 bases removed from V and 0 bases from J, the gap between germline ends came to 12 bases. The germline V gene has CDR1 LNHDA and CDR2 SQIVND (reference sequence). The CDR3 DNA is TGTGCCAGTAGCAAGACAGGCTCCTCTGGAAACACCATATATTTT. The encoded protein is CASSKTGSSGNTIYF.

This chain uses TRBV5-1 with TRBJ2-7; D could derive from TRBD1 or TRBD2 (6 bases each). CDR1 and CDR2 (germline): SGHRS, YFSETQ. V was shortened by 4 bases and J by 5 bases, with 13 bases between the two germline ends. This CDR3 has 13 amino acids. The CDR3 sequence is CASSQRGVDEQYF. CDR3 in DNA: TGCGCCAGCAGCCAAAGGGGGGTCGACGAGCAGTACTTC.

The rearrangement links TRBV5-6 to TRBJ1-2; perhaps TRBD1 as D (5 bases). The V and J ends lost 6 bases and 4 bases respectively, with 19 bases between them. CDR3 length: 15 residues. Germline V gene lookup returns CDR1 SGHDT and CDR2 YYEEEE. In DNA form, the CDR3 reads TGTGCCAGCAATAGGAACGGGGCCGGGAGCTATGGCTACACCTTC. This gives the protein CASNRNGAGSYGYTF.